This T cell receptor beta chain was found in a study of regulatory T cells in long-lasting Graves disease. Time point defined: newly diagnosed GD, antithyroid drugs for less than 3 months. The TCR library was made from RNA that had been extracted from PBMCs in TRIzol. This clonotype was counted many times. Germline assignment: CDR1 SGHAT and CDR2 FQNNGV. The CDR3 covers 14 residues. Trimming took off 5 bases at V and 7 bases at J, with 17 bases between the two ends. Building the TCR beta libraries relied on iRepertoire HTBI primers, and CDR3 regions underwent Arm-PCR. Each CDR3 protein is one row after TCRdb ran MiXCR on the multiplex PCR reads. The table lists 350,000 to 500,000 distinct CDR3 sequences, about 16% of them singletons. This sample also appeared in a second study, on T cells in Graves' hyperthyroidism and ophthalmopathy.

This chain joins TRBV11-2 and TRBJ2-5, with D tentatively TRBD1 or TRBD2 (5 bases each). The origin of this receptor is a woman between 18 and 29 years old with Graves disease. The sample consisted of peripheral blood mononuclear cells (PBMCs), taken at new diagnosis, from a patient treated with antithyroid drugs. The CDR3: CASSQWDPEATQYF. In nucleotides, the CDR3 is TGTGCCAGCAGCCAGTGGGACCCGGAGGCGACCCAGTACTTC.